Detailed here is one T cell receptor beta chain. The data are from a study of blood T cell repertoires in COVID-19. About the study: Whether acute or convalescent, the COVID-19 samples came from the United States, Italy and Spain.

In the original analysis: Reference gene primers were amplified, and this amplification served to estimate nucleated cell counts. Produced via immunoSEQ multiplex PCR; TCRdb's table is partial and in-frame only. The V and J calls and the clone size are those of that table, but D and trimming were determined from the DNA. The sample holds over 200,000 clones, around 89% seen once. CDR1 is MDHEN, CDR2 SYDVKM, per germline. This CDR3 has 12 amino acids. Trimming shortened V by 2 bases and J by 6 bases, and 7 bases separated the two germline ends. Sequencing was carried out using PBMCs or T cells enriched from blood (not recorded which). The chain is built from TRBV28 and TRBJ1-1; no reliable D call. The TCR originated in a man younger than 40 who had been exposed to COVID-19. As DNA, the CDR3 is TGTGCCAGCAGTTTAACCCTACCTGAAGCTTTCTTT. Its protein product is CASSLTLPEAFF.